This T cell receptor beta chain is from a study of shared clonotypes between healthy human individuals. Findings and limits, study-wide: Rarefaction curves obtained for sorted subsets showed sequencing incomplete despite large depth. Relative to memory subsets, naive subsets generally showed larger estimated richness.

A remark on this clone: Its specificity is unknown.

Naive CD8 isolation took CD45RO-negative cells positively selected for CCR7 and excluded terminally differentiated effector memory CD45RA+ cells. V lost 5 bases and J 4 bases, leaving 20 bases between the germline ends. This CDR3 has 16 amino acids. CDR1 and CDR2 (germline): SGHTA, FQGNSA. Each replicate PCR on the sorted subsets used roughly 200 ng DNA (approximately 33,000 T cell genomes). This table comes from immunoSEQ multiplex PCR, and its TCRdb copy is limited to in-frame clones, with some not included. The sample has some 2 million clones, about 95% seen once. Sequences were obtained from naive CD8+ T cells sorted from blood. J is TRBJ2-5 and V is TRBV7-2, with D maybe TRBD2 (6 bases). The clonotype originates from a man aged 18 to 29 in good health. The CDR3 reads CASSPNWEVILETQYF. For the CDR3, the DNA is TGTGCCAGCAGCCCTAATTGGGAGGTCATATTAGAGACCCAGTACTTC.